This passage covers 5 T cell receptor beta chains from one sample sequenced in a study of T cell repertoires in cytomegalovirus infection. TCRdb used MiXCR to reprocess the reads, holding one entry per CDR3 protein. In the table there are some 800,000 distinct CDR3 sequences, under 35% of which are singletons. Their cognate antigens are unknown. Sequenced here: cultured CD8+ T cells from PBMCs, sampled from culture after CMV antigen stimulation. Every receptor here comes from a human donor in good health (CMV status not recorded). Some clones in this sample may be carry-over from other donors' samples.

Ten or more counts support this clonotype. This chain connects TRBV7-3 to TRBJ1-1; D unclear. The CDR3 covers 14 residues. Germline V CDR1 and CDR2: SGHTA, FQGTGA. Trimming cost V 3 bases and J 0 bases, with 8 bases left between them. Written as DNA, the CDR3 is TGTGCCAGCAGCTTCTCGGAAATGAACACTGAAGCTTTCTTT. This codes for CASSFSEMNTEAFF.

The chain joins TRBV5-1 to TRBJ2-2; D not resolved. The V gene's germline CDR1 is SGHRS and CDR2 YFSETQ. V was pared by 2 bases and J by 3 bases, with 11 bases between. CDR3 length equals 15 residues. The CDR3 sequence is CASSFWESDTGELFF. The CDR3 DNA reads TGCGCCAGCAGCTTTTGGGAAAGTGACACCGGGGAGCTGTTTTTT.

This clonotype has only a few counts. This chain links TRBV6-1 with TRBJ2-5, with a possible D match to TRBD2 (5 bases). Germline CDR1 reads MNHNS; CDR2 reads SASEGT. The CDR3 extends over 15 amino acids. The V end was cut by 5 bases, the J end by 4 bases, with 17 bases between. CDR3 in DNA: TGTGCCAGCAGTAACCTCCGGGGTGGCGGAGAGACCCAGTACTTC. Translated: CASSNLRGGGETQYF.

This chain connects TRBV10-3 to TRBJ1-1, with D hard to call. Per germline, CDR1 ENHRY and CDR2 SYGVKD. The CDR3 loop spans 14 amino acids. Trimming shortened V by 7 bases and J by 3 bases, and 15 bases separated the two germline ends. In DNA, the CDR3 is TGTGCCATCAAGGCCCCGGGCGGGGACACTGAAGCTTTCTTT. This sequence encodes CAIKAPGGDTEAFF.

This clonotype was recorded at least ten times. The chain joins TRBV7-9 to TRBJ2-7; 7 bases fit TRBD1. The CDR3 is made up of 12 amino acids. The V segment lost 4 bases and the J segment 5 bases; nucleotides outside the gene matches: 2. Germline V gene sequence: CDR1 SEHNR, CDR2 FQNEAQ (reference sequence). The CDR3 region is CASSSRGNEQYV. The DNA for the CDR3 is TGTGCCAGCAGCTCCAGGGGGAACGAGCAGTACGTC.